This T cell receptor beta chain was recovered during a study of T cells in Graves' hyperthyroidism and ophthalmopathy. Overall study context: Peripheral blood was taken when the disease was first diagnosed, before any treatment began. Study-wide points: Blood also contained most expanded thyroid clonotypes above 0.001.

As regards this clonotype: As yet, its antigen is unknown.

The CDR3 has 15 residues. Trimming removed 3 bases from V and 6 bases from J; junction bases left unmatched: 8. Germline V lookup: CDR1 LGHDT, CDR2 YNNKEL (reference sequence). There were TCR beta CDR3 regions amplified from RNA transcripts. The HTBI primer set drove a first-round RT-PCR of the TCR CDR3. TCRdb called the multiplex PCR reads again in MiXCR, with one record for every CDR3 protein. The table has 490,000 or so distinct CDR3 sequences, approximately 22% seen once. Sequencing used blood. This TCR came from a woman aged 70-85 years with Graves' ophthalmopathy. The chain recombines TRBV3-1 with TRBJ2-5, with TRBD1 matching 9 bases. CDR3 coding DNA: TGTGCCAGCAGCCAGACCACAGGGGGCATTAAGACCCAGTACTTC. Residues: CASSQTTGGIKTQYF.